This TCR beta chain was retrieved from a study of T cell responses to AZD1222 COVID-19 vaccine. Broader study findings: An increase in Spike-specific TCR breadth and depth was observed after two AZD1222 doses.

This clone was recorded a few times. Its antigen is currently unknown. The repertoire was sequenced with immunoSEQ multiplex PCR; TCRdb's copy has only in-frame clones and lacks some. The top ten clones hold roughly 15% of a sample with 90,000 to 100,000 clones, approximately 91% of them seen once. V dropped 0 bases and J dropped 0 bases, with 8 bases sitting between them. Germline CDR1 and CDR2: SGDLS and YYNGEE. This CDR3 comprises 15 residues. The rearrangement joins TRBV9 to TRBJ2-3; unclear D gene. Here the sequenced sample was peripheral blood, taken 28 days after the second AZD1222 dose. This sequence was found in an adult who received the AZD1222 COVID-19 vaccine. Written as DNA, the CDR3 is TGTGCCAGCAGCGTAGAGGGCGCCAGCACAGATACGCAGTATTTT. This translates into CASSVEGASTDTQYF.